This T cell receptor beta chain is drawn from a study of cytomegalovirus exposure and HLA in healthy donors (dated by TCRdb to the late 2010s). Context from the whole study: The roughly 700 repertoires of the first cohort and the roughly 120 validation repertoires were produced on the same platform, according to a later analysis. The study was designed to test whether signatures of past pathogen exposure could be identified by cataloging public T cell receptors. In addition to the first cohort of roughly 700 subjects, a separate validation cohort of approximately 130 different subjects was used. High-throughput TCR immunosequencing, statistical association of individual TCRs with disease status, and machine learning were combined to predict cytomegalovirus infection status.

Trimmed from V: 0 bases; trimmed from J: 4 bases; junction bases lacking a gene match: 5. For CDR1 and CDR2, the germline V gene (reference sequence) lists LNHDA and SQIVND. Spanning cysteine to phenylalanine, the CDR3 consists of 15 amino acids. Of the read, only the CDR3 DNA is kept; its 45 bases are in frame from base 1. The donors belonged to the validation cohort of 90 to 150 subjects, which was separate from the roughly 700-subject first cohort. General study outcomes and caveats: According to the authors, the approach could potentially be generalized to other disease states and immunological phenotypes. All 110 or so repertoires were used to score co-occurrence in the validation cohort in a later analysis, because that analysis had no HLA typing for the cohort. Most TCR sequences were seen in very few donors, while some public TCRs were found in many individuals. Subsequent analysis determined that TCRs grouped into clusters in the first cohort also showed a tendency toward co-occurrence across the 130 or so validation repertoires, and 94% of cluster scores exceeded 0. The classifier was reported to diagnose cytomegalovirus status with high specificity and sensitivity in both the original cohort and the validation cohort. A few of the identified cytomegalovirus-associated TCR beta chains were confirmed in vitro to be specific for cytomegalovirus antigens. The study gave a list of some 150 TCR beta chains associated with cytomegalovirus.

The table lists this clone with a few counts. Its antigen is currently not known. The input lacks base qualities; no much larger clone sits a single base away. The method was the immunoSEQ multiplex PCR assay. In the paper's pipeline: A statistical classification framework was built to diagnose cytomegalovirus status from the catalog of TCR beta chain sequences. Here the immuneACCESS table is served through TCRdb, limited to in-frame sequences with V and J called. Missing clones are a known gap in these copies; in checked studies unresolved V genes cover under half, and the rest lacks a known reason. The D gene and trimming were derived from the DNA, and the V and J assignments and clone size from that table. A total of roughly 230,000 clones appear in this sample, 80% to 95% of them only once. The top ten clonotypes cover 3% to 3.5% of the sample.

Rearrangement joined TRBV19 to TRBJ1-1, with TRBD1 matching 7 junction bases. The sequence came from a woman aged 30 to 39 in good health and CMV-seronegative. The sequencing sample was made of PBMCs. In nucleotides, the sequence is TGTGCCAGTAGTATAGATCTCAGGGGGGCCACTGAAGCTTTCTTT. Translated, it reads CASSIDLRGATEAFF.